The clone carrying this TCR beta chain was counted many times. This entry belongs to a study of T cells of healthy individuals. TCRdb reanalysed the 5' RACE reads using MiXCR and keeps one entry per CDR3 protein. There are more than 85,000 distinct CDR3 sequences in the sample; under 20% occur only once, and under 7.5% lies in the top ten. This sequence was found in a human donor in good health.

The CDR3 DNA is TGTGCCAGTAGTAACGGGGTAGTCGGCACTGAAGCTTTCTTT. This sequence encodes CASSNGVVGTEAFF. The V gene is TRBV19, the J gene TRBJ1-1; no reliable D call. Germline V lookup: CDR1 LNHDA, CDR2 SQIVND (reference sequence). V was cut by 4 bases and J by 4 bases, with 13 bases left in between. This CDR3 contains 14 residues. Drawing the rest from reference TRBV19 and TRBJ1-1, the complete variable domain is DGGITQSPKYLFRKEGQNVTLSCEQNLNHDAMYWYRQDPGQGLRLIYYSQIVNDFQKGDIAEGYSVSREKKESFPLTVTSAQKNPTAFYLCASSNGVVGTEAFFGQGTRLTVV.